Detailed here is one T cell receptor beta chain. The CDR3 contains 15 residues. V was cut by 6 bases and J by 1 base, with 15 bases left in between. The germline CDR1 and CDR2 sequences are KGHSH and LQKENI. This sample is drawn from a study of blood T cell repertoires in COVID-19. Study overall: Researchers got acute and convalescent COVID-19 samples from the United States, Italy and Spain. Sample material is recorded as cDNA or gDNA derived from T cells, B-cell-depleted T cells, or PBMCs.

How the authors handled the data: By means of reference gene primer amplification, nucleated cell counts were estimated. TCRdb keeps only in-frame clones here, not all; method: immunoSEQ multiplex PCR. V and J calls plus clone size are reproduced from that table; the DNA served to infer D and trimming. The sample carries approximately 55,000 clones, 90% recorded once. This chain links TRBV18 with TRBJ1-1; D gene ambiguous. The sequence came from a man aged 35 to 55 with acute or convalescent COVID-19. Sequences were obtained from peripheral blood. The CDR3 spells CASSPNEAWNTEAFF. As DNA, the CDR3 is TGTGCCAGCTCTCCCAATGAGGCGTGGAACACTGAAGCTTTCTTT.